These 20 T cell receptor beta chains were sequenced from one sample in a study of T cell responses to AZD1222 COVID-19 vaccine. Some clones are missing from TCRdb's copy, which holds only in-frame ones; the method was immunoSEQ multiplex PCR. This sample yields fewer than 85,000 clones, of which 83% are seen a single time; roughly 1.3% belongs to the top ten. This sample comprised peripheral blood, obtained 28 days after the second AZD1222 dose. All receptors come from an adult who received the AZD1222 COVID-19 vaccine.

The chain couples TRBV28 to TRBJ2-1; 7 bases map to TRBD2. There are 14 residues in the CDR3. The trim removed 6 bases at V and 2 bases at J, leaving 4 bases unmatched. From germline, CDR1 is MDHEN and CDR2 SYDVKM. DNA of the CDR3: TGTGCCAGCAGGGTGGCGGGAGCCTACAATGAGCAGTTCTTC. The encoded protein is CASRVAGAYNEQFF. The variable domain in full, with the rest retrieved from reference TRBV28 and TRBJ2-1, is DVKVTQSSRYLVKRTGEKVFLECVQDMDHENMFWYRQDPGLGLRLIYFSYDVKMKEKGDIPEGYSVSREKKERFSLILESASTNQTSMYLCASRVAGAYNEQFFGPGTRLTVL.

The chain carries TRBV30 and TRBJ1-6; D unclear. Looked up from germline, CDR1 is GTSNPN and CDR2 is SVGIG (reference sequence). There are 15 residues in the CDR3. Trimming removed 1 base at V and 9 bases at J, with 16 bases between. The CDR3 region is CAWSESDPTISPLHF. DNA of the CDR3: TGTGCCTGGAGTGAGTCGGATCCCACAATTTCACCCCTCCACTTT.

J is TRBJ2-2 and V is TRBV7-2; 9 bases fit TRBD2. This CDR3 region has 17 residues. The trim removed 4 bases at V and 0 bases at J, leaving 6 bases unmatched. Germline-derived CDR1 and CDR2 are SGHTA and FQGNSA. The CDR3 region is CASSSRTSASNTGELFF. The CDR3 region has the DNA TGTGCCAGCAGCTCCCGGACTAGCGCTTCGAACACCGGGGAGCTGTTTTTT.

Comments on this clone: The sample holds other DNA sequences that translate to the same CDR3. The rearrangement links TRBV12-3 or TRBV12-4 to TRBJ1-1; weak D call: TRBD1 (5 bases). This CDR3 is built from 13 residues. V shed 3 bases and J shed 5 bases, with 10 bases lying between them. CDR3 sequence reads: CASSLGGRTEAFF. For the CDR3, the DNA is TGTGCCAGCAGTTTGGGGGGGAGGACTGAAGCTTTCTTT.

This chain links TRBV11-3 with TRBJ2-7; 14 positions match TRBD2. This CDR3 spans 14 amino acids. The germline gives CDR1 SGHNT, CDR2 YENEEA. V gave up 4 bases and J gave up 5 bases; unmatched junction bases: 1. The CDR3 spells CASSWGLAGDEQYF. The CDR3 DNA is TGTGCCAGCAGCTGGGGACTAGCGGGAGACGAGCAGTACTTC.

V is TRBV29-1 and J is TRBJ2-4; D ambiguous. This CDR3 comprises 14 residues. Germline values: CDR1 SQVTM, CDR2 ANQGSEA. V lost 3 bases to trimming and J lost 7 bases, with 16 bases between them. As DNA, the CDR3 is TGCAGCGTTGAGAGGCAGGCGGATGGCAACATTCAGTACTTC. Encoded protein: CSVERQADGNIQYF.

The chain combines TRBV10-3 with TRBJ2-2; the D gene is possibly TRBD2 (6 bases). The CDR3 contains 13 residues. The V end lost 4 bases, the J end lost 13 bases, and 16 bases lay between the germline ends. Germline CDR1 is ENHRY and CDR2 is SYGVKD. The CDR3 is CAISGTGTPWLFF. CDR3 coding DNA: TGTGCCATCAGTGGAACCGGGACTCCCTGGCTGTTTTTT.

CDR3 region: CASRGPGRTEAFF. The CDR3 nucleotides read TGTGCCAGCCGGGGCCCCGGAAGGACTGAAGCTTTCTTT. The chain uses TRBV27 and TRBJ1-1, with D tentatively TRBD1 (5 bases). The germline CDR1 and CDR2 sequences are MNHEY and SMNVEV (reference sequence). V shed 8 bases and J shed 5 bases, with 15 bases lying between them. This CDR3 spans 13 amino acids.

This chain connects TRBV30 to TRBJ1-2; the match to TRBD1 covers 10 bases. The junction had 3 bases not matched to a gene; V was cut back by 3 bases and J by 5 bases. This CDR3 spans 13 amino acids. Germline CDR1 reads GTSNPN; CDR2 reads SVGIG (reference sequence). This chain's CDR3 is CAWSPDRGYGYTF. Here the CDR3 DNA reads TGTGCCTGGAGCCCGGACAGGGGGTATGGCTACACCTTC.

The chain uses TRBV4-2 and TRBJ1-2, with a tentative D call TRBD1 (6 bases). CDR1 LGHNA and CDR2 YNFKEQ come from the germline V gene. The CDR3 is made up of 15 amino acids. Deletions cut 1 base from V and 6 bases from J, with 15 bases between. For the CDR3, the DNA is TGTGCCAGCAGCCAAGGATTAGGGGGTAAAGATGGCTACACCTTC. Translated: CASSQGLGGKDGYTF.

The gene calls are TRBV5-1 and TRBJ2-1, with D unclear. The CDR3 runs 13 residues. From germline, CDR1 is SGHRS and CDR2 YFSETQ. Between the trimmed V and J ends, which lost 0 bases and 5 bases, there was a span of 6 bases. CDR3: CASSLVQHNEQFF. The DNA for the CDR3 is TGCGCCAGCAGCTTGGTGCAACACAATGAGCAGTTCTTC.

The genes are TRBV5-1 and TRBJ2-6, with unresolved D. Trimming shortened V by 4 bases and J by 0 bases, and 5 bases separated the two germline ends. Germline lookup yields CDR1 SGHRS and CDR2 YFSETQ. This CDR3 has 14 amino acids. CDR3 sequence (DNA): TGCGCCAGCAGCCCTACCTCTGGGGCCAACGTCCTGACTTTC. Translation: CASSPTSGANVLTF.

V gene TRBV15 combines with J gene TRBJ1-2; unclear D gene. This CDR3 comprises 14 residues. Germline V gene sequence: CDR1 LNHNV, CDR2 YYDKDF (reference sequence). Trimming removed 8 bases at V and 8 bases at J, with 21 bases between. CDR3 sequence reads: CATSRSGVRSGYTF. DNA for the CDR3: TGTGCCACCTCCCGGTCTGGGGTTAGGTCCGGCTACACCTTC.

The chain is built from TRBV13 and TRBJ2-5, with 7 bases fitting TRBD2. V lost 6 bases, J lost 5 bases, and 12 bases stayed unmatched. There are 15 residues in the CDR3. Germline CDR1 reads PRHDT; CDR2 reads FYEKMQ (reference sequence). CDR3 protein: CASSRASGPGETQYF. In nucleotides, the CDR3 is TGTGCCAGCAGTCGTGCTAGCGGACCAGGGGAGACCCAGTACTTC.

This clone was seen only a few times. This rearrangement joins TRBV18 to TRBJ1-6; D is unresolved. Germline assignment: CDR1 KGHSH and CDR2 LQKENI. V lost 0 bases, J lost 4 bases, and 7 bases lay in between. The CDR3 has 15 amino acids. The CDR3 DNA is TGTGCCAGCTCACCACCGGACGGATATAATTCACCCCTCCACTTT. Translated, it gives CASSPPDGYNSPLHF. The full variable domain, completed using reference TRBV18 and TRBJ1-6, is NAGVMQNPRHLVRRRGQEARLRCSPMKGHSHVYWYRQLPEEGLKFMVYLQKENIIDESGMPKERFSAEFPKEGPSILRIQQVVRGDSAAYFCASSPPDGYNSPLHFGNGTRLTVT.

The rearrangement links TRBV5-5 to TRBJ2-5, with D possibly TRBD1 on 7 matching bases. Trimming stripped 6 bases from V and 4 bases from J, with 19 bases between. The CDR3 covers 15 residues. Germline CDR1 SGHKS, CDR2 YYEKEE (reference sequence). CDR3 nucleotides: TGTGCCAGCACCTCCCTTGGAGGGGGCCGAGAGACCCAGTACTTC. Translating it yields CASTSLGGGRETQYF. Full variable domain (remainder filled in from reference TRBV5-5 and TRBJ2-5): DAGVTQSPTHLIKTRGQQVTLRCSPISGHKSVSWYQQVLGQGPQFIFQYYEKEERGRGNFPDRFSARQFPNYSSELNVNALLLGDSALYLCASTSLGGGRETQYFGPGTRLLVL.

This clone was seen a single time. The rearrangement uses TRBV4-3 and TRBJ2-7; D gene unclear. The germline V gene has CDR1 LGHNA and CDR2 YSLEER. V lost 0 bases, J lost 1 base, and 13 bases lay in between. The CDR3 is made up of 16 amino acids. The CDR3 nucleotides read TGCGCCAGCAGCCAAGATCGTAACCTCAAGTCCTACGAGCAGTACTTC. This sequence encodes CASSQDRNLKSYEQYF.

This sequence joins TRBV6-6 and TRBJ2-5; D ambiguous. The ends were cut back, 3 bases at V and 5 bases at J, with 13 bases in the middle. The V gene's germline CDR1 is MNHNY and CDR2 SVGAGI (reference sequence). This CDR3 is 14 amino acids long. The CDR3 protein is CASSYPPPGETQYF. The CDR3 DNA sequence: TGTGCCAGCAGTTATCCCCCCCCTGGGGAGACCCAGTACTTC.

V gene TRBV7-9 combines with J gene TRBJ1-1, with 9 positions matching TRBD1. The length of the CDR3 is 15 residues. Germline loops: CDR1 SEHNR, CDR2 FQNEAQ (reference sequence). Trimming removed 4 bases from V and 4 bases from J; junction bases left unmatched: 7. The CDR3 spells CASSSHLGQGTEAFF. The DNA of the CDR3 is TGTGCCAGCAGCTCCCATTTGGGACAGGGCACTGAAGCTTTCTTT.

The rearrangement links TRBV28 to TRBJ1-1; 8 bases are a match to TRBD1. CDR3 size: 15 residues. Germline values: CDR1 MDHEN, CDR2 SYDVKM. V trimming: 4 bases; J trimming: 1 base; junction bases outside the gene matches: 5. CDR3 coding DNA: TGTGCCAGCAGTTCGACCGGGACAGGGAACACTGAAGCTTTCTTT. Translated: CASSSTGTGNTEAFF.